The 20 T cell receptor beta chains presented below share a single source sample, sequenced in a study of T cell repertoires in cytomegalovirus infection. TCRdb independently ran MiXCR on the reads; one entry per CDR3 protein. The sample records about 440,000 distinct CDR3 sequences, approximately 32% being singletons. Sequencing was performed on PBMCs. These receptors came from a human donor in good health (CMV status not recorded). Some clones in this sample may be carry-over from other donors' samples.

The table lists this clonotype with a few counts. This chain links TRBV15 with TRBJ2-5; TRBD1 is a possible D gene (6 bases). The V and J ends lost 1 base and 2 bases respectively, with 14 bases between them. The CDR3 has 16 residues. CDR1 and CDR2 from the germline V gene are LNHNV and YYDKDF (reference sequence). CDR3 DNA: TGTGCCACCAGCAGAGTTTGGACAGCTATACAAGAGACCCAGTACTTC. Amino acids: CATSRVWTAIQETQYF.

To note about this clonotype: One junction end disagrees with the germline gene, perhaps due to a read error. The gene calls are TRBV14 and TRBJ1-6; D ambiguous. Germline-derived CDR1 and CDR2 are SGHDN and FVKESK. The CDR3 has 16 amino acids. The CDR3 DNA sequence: TGTGCCAGCAGGGGTGTCGGGTCCTCCTATAATTCACCCCTCCAATTT. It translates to CASRGVGSSYNSPLQF.

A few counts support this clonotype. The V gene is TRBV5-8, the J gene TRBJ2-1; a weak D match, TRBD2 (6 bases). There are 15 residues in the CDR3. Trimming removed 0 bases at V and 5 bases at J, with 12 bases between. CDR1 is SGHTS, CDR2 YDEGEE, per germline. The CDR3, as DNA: TGTGCCAGCAGCTTGGGTACGGGAGCCGACAATGAGCAGTTCTTC. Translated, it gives CASSLGTGADNEQFF. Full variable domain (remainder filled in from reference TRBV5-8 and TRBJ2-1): EAGVTQSPTHLIKTRGQQATLRCSPISGHTSVYWYQQALGLGLQFLLWYDEGEERNRGNFPPRFSGRQFPNYSSELNVNALELEDSALYLCASSLGTGADNEQFFGPGTRLTVL.

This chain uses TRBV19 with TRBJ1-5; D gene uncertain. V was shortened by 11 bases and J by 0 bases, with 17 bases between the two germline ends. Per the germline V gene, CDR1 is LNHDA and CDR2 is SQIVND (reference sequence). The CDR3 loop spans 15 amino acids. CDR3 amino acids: CAGTHPGRSNQPQHF. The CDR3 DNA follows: TGTGCCGGTACCCACCCGGGTCGTAGCAATCAGCCCCAGCATTTT. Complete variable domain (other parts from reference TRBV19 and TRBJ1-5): DGGITQSPKYLFRKEGQNVTLSCEQNLNHDAMYWYRQDPGQGLRLIYYSQIVNDFQKGDIAEGYSVSREKKESFPLTVTSAQKNPTAFYLCAGTHPGRSNQPQHFGDGTRLSIL.

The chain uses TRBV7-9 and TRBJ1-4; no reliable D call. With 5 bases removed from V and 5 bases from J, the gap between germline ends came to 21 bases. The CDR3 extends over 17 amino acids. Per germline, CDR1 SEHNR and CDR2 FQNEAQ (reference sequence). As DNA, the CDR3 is TGTGCCAGCAGCCCCCGAGCGGAAGGAAAAGAAAATGAAAAACTGTTTTTT. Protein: CASSPRAEGKENEKLFF.

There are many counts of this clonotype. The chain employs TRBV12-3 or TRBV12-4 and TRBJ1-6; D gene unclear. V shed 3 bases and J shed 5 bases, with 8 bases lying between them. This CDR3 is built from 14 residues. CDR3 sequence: CASSFGQDNSPLHF. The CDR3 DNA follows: TGTGCCAGCAGTTTCGGGCAGGATAATTCACCCCTCCACTTT.

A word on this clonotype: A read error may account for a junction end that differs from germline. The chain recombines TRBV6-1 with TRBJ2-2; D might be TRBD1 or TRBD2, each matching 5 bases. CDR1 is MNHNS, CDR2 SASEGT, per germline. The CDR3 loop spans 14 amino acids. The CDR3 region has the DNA TGTGCCAGCCGTGAGGGGTCAGGCACCGGGGAGCTGGTTTTT. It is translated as CASREGSGTGELVF.

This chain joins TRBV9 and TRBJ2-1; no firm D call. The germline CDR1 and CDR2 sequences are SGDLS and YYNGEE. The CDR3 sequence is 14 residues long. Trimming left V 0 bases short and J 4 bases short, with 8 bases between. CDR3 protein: CASSVGLVYNEQFF. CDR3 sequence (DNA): TGTGCCAGCAGCGTAGGGCTAGTGTACAATGAGCAGTTCTTC.

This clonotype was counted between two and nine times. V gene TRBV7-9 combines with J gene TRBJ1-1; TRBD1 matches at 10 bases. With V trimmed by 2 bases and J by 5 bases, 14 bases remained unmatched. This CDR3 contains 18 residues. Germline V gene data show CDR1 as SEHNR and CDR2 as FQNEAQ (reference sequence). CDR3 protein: CASSLKGATGGIGTEAFF. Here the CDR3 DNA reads TGTGCCAGCAGCTTAAAGGGGGCGACAGGGGGCATTGGGACTGAAGCTTTCTTT.

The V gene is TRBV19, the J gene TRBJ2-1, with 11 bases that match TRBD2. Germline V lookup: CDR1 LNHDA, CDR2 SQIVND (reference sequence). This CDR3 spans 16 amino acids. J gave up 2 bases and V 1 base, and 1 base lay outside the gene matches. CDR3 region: CASSIVLAGAYNEQFF. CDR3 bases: TGTGCCAGTAGTATAGTACTAGCGGGGGCCTACAATGAGCAGTTCTTC.

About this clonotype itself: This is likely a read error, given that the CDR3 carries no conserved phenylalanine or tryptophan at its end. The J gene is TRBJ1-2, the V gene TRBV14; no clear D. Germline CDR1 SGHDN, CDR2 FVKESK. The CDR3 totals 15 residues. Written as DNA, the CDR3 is TGTGCCAGCAGCAAAGACGGGGAGGAGCGATATGGCTACACCTTA. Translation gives CASSKDGEERYGYTL.

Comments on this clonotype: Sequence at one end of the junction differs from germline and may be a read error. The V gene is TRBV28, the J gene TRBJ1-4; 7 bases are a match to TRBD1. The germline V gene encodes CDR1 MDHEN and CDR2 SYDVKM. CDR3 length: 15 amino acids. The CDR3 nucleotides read TGTGCCAGCAGTTTGCTACAGGGGACACATGATAAACTGTTTTTT. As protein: CASSLLQGTHDKLFF.

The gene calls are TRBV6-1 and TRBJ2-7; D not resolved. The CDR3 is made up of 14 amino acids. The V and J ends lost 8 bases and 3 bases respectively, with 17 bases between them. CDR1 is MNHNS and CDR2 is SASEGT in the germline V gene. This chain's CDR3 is CASHEGYGSYEQYF. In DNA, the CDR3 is TGTGCCAGCCATGAAGGATATGGAAGCTACGAGCAGTACTTC.

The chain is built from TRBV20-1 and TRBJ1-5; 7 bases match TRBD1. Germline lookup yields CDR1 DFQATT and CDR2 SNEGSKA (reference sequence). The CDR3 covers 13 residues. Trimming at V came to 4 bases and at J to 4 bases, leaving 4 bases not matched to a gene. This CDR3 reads CSAIRGRNQPQHF. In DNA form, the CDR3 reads TGCAGTGCTATCAGGGGGAGGAATCAGCCCCAGCATTTT.

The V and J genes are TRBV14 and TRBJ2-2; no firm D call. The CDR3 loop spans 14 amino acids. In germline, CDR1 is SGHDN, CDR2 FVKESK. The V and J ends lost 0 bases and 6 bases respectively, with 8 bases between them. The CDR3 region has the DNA TGTGCCAGCAGCCAAGATCTCGGATCCGGGGAGCTGTTTTTT. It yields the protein CASSQDLGSGELFF.

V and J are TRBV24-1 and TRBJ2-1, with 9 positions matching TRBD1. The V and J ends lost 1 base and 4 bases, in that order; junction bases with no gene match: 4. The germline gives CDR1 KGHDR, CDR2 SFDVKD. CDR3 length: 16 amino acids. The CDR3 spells CATSDFSTGGYNEQFF. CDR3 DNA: TGTGCCACCAGTGATTTTTCGACAGGGGGGTACAATGAGCAGTTCTTC.

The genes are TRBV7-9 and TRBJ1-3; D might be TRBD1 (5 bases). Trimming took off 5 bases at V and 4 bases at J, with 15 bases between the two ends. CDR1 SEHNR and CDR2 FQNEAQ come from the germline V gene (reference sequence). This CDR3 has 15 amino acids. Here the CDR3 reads CASSEQSGKGNTIYF. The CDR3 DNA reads TGTGCCAGCAGCGAACAATCAGGGAAAGGAAACACCATATATTTT.

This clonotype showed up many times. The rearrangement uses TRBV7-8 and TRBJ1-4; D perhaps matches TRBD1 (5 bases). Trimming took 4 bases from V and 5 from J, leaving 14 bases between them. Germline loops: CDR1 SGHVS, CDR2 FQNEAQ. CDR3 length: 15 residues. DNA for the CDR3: TGTGCCAGCAGCTCCTGGGCAGGGACCAATGAAAAACTGTTTTTT. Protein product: CASSSWAGTNEKLFF. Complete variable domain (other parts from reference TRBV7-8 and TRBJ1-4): GAGVSQSPRYKVAKRGQDVALRCDPISGHVSLFWYQQALGQGPEFLTYFQNEAQLDKSGLPSDRFFAERPEGSVSTLKIQRTQQEDSAVYLCASSSWAGTNEKLFFGSGTQLSVL.

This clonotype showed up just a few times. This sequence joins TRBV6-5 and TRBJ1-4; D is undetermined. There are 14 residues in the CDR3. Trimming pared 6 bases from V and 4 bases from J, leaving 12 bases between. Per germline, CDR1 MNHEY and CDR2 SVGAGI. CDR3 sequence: CASRSHIYNEKLFF. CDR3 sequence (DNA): TGTGCCAGCAGGTCCCATATATATAATGAAAAACTGTTTTTT.

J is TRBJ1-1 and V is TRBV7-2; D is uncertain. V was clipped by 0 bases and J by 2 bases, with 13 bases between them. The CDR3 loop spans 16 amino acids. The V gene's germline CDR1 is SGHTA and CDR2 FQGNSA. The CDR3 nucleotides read TGTGCCAGCAGCTTAGCGCATTCACTTAGTAACACTGAAGCTTTCTTT. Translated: CASSLAHSLSNTEAFF.